The 26 T cell receptor beta chains below all came from one sample that was sequenced in a study of T cell repertoires in cytomegalovirus infection. Each CDR3 protein is one row after TCRdb ran MiXCR on the reads. The table has approximately 170,000 distinct CDR3 sequences, under 20% seen once. The specimen sequenced was CD8+ T cells from PBMCs. The source is a human donor in good health (CMV status not recorded). Some clones in this sample may be carry-over from other donors' samples.

This clonotype has more than one count but fewer than ten. The chain uses TRBV6-2 or TRBV6-3 and TRBJ1-1, with D perhaps TRBD1 (5 bases). This CDR3 comprises 14 residues. Germline assignment: CDR1 MNHEY and CDR2 SVGEGT. V lost 0 bases to trimming and J lost 6 bases, with 11 bases between them. CDR3 nucleotide sequence: TGTGCCAGCAGTTACTCGGGGGGAGGTGCTGAAGCTTTCTTT. It yields the protein CASSYSGGGAEAFF.

This clonotype has just a few counts. The V call is TRBV2, the J call TRBJ2-1; D possibly corresponds to TRBD2 (5 bases). Germline-derived CDR1 and CDR2 are SNHLY and FYNNEI. Trimming took 7 bases from V and 3 from J, leaving 13 bases between them. CDR3 length: 14 residues. Here the CDR3 DNA reads TGTGCCAGCATCGAGGGAACGCTCTACAATGAGCAGTTCTTC. This gives the protein CASIEGTLYNEQFF.

On this clonotype itself: This sequence may be a read error, since a much larger clone differs from it by one base. The V call is TRBV6-1, the J call TRBJ1-5; D unclear. Germline-derived CDR1 and CDR2 are MNHNS and SASEGT. The V end was cut by 5 bases, the J end by 7 bases, with 15 bases between. This CDR3 comprises 14 residues. CDR3 nucleotide sequence: TGTGCCAGCAGTACCGGAGAGACAAGCCAGCCCCAGCATTTT. Residues: CASSTGETSQPQHF.

V and J are TRBV7-2 and TRBJ1-2, with D possibly being TRBD1 (5 bases). In germline, CDR1 is SGHTA, CDR2 FQGNSA. V was pared by 7 bases and J by 4 bases, with 13 bases between. CDR3 length: 13 amino acids. The CDR3 DNA sequence: TGTGCCAGCACCCAAGGGACGGCCTATGGCTACACCTTC. This sequence encodes CASTQGTAYGYTF.

The sample holds a few counts of this clonotype. The V call is TRBV7-2, the J call TRBJ2-5, with 10 bases aligning to TRBD2. This CDR3 is 17 amino acids long. Germline CDR1 is SGHTA and CDR2 is FQGNSA. The ends lost 4 bases at V and 2 bases at J; junction bases unmatched: 10. The CDR3 DNA follows: TGTGCCAGCAGCTCCCCCAGGACTAGCGGAGATCAAGAGACCCAGTACTTC. Encoded protein: CASSSPRTSGDQETQYF. Complete variable domain (other parts from reference TRBV7-2 and TRBJ2-5): GAGVSQSPSNKVTEKGKDVELRCDPISGHTALYWYRQSLGQGLEFLIYFQGNSAPDKSGLPSDRFSAERTGGSVSTLTIQRTQQEDSAVYLCASSSPRTSGDQETQYFGPGTRLLVL.

The sample holds a few counts of this clonotype. The rearrangement links TRBV7-9 to TRBJ1-2; D remains ambiguous. V was clipped by 7 bases and J by 4 bases, with 16 bases between them. The CDR3 has 14 residues. Germline CDR1 reads SEHNR; CDR2 reads FQNEAQ (reference sequence). CDR3 coding DNA: TGTGCCAGCACCCCGGAAATAGTGCTCTATGGCTACACCTTC. The encoded protein is CASTPEIVLYGYTF.

This clonotype was seen a few times. V gene TRBV29-1 combines with J gene TRBJ1-3; unclear D gene. The length of the CDR3 is 13 residues. Germline loops: CDR1 SQVTM, CDR2 ANQGSEA. Trimming stripped 4 bases from V and 0 bases from J, with 7 bases between. DNA of the CDR3: TGCAGCGTTGGGTGGAACTCTGGAAACACCATATATTTT. Its protein is CSVGWNSGNTIYF. Combining the CDR3 with reference TRBV29-1 and TRBJ1-3 gives the whole variable domain SAVISQKPSRDICQRGTSLTIQCQVDSQVTMMFWYRQQPGQSLTLIATANQGSEATYESGFVIDKFPISRPNLTFSTLTVSNMSPEDSSIYLCSVGWNSGNTIYFGEGSWLTVV.

This clonotype was seen a single time. The chain joins TRBV6-1 to TRBJ2-7; either TRBD1 or TRBD2 may fit D (5 bases each). Germline assignment: CDR1 MNHNS and CDR2 SASEGT. This CDR3 spans 12 amino acids. Trimming cost V 6 bases and J 6 bases, with 12 bases left between them. The CDR3: CASRARGFEQYF. The CDR3 DNA is TGTGCCAGCAGGGCGAGGGGATTCGAGCAGTACTTC.

The chain couples TRBV23-1 to TRBJ1-1; D is unresolved. TRBV23-1 qualifies as an ORF whose function is uncertain. This CDR3 has 8 amino acids. Trimming took off 5 bases at V and 8 bases at J, with 0 bases between the two ends. The CDR3 sequence is CASSEAFF. CDR3 nucleotides: TGCGCCAGCAGTGAAGCTTTCTTT.

This clonotype has only a few counts. V gene TRBV7-2 combines with J gene TRBJ2-1, with D uncertain. Germline V gene sequence: CDR1 SGHTA, CDR2 FQGNSA. V was cut by 1 base and J by 4 bases, with 5 bases left in between. This CDR3 spans 13 amino acids. The CDR3 nucleotides read TGTGCCAGCAGCTTAGTTTGGTACAATGAGCAGTTCTTC. This gives the protein CASSLVWYNEQFF.

This clonotype has more than one count but fewer than ten. This chain uses TRBV6-6 with TRBJ2-7; D possibly corresponds to TRBD1 (5 bases). The germline V gene encodes CDR1 MNHNY and CDR2 SVGAGI (reference sequence). V was cut by 6 bases and J by 3 bases, with 12 bases left in between. The length of the CDR3 is 13 residues. The CDR3 DNA follows: TGTGCCAGCAGCTCAGGGTTCTTCTACGAGCAGTACTTC. Protein: CASSSGFFYEQYF.

The J gene is TRBJ2-7, the V gene TRBV11-2; the D call may be TRBD1 or TRBD2 (5 bases each). Trimming removed 6 bases from V and 0 bases from J, with 12 bases in between. Germline lookup yields CDR1 SGHAT and CDR2 FQNNGV. CDR3 size: 14 residues. Here the CDR3 DNA reads TGTGCCAGCAGTGGGGCAGGGAGCTCCTACGAGCAGTACTTC. Translating it yields CASSGAGSSYEQYF.

The chain is built from TRBV5-5 and TRBJ1-1; D might be TRBD1 (5 bases). Germline V lookup: CDR1 SGHKS, CDR2 YYEKEE (reference sequence). The CDR3 spans 14 residues. The germline V and J ends were trimmed by 4 bases and 3 bases, with 13 bases remaining between them. The CDR3 reads CASSAWGTYTEAFF. The DNA for the CDR3 is TGTGCCAGCAGCGCCTGGGGCACCTACACTGAAGCTTTCTTT.

The V and J genes are TRBV25-1 and TRBJ2-5; D gene ambiguous. Germline assignment: CDR1 MGHDK and CDR2 SYGVNS. This CDR3 comprises 14 residues. The ends were cut back, 2 bases at V and 5 bases at J, with 12 bases in the middle. CDR3 in amino acids: CASSEDRVGETQYF. The DNA for the CDR3 is TGTGCCAGCAGTGAAGATAGAGTTGGGGAGACCCAGTACTTC. The full variable domain, in which reference TRBV25-1 and TRBJ2-5 provide the parts outside the CDR3, is EADIYQTPRYLVIGTGKKITLECSQTMGHDKMYWYQQDPGMELHLIHYSYGVNSTEKGDLSSESTVSRIRTEHFPLTLESARPSHTSQYLCASSEDRVGETQYFGPGTRLLVL.

The rearrangement links TRBV6-2 or TRBV6-3 to TRBJ2-1, with 8 bases matching TRBD1. The CDR3 is 16 amino acids. Germline V CDR1 and CDR2: MNHEY, SVGEGT. After removal of 0 bases from V and 6 bases from J, the junction contained 7 bases not matched to a gene. The CDR3 loop is CASSYSARQGSNEQFF. The CDR3 coding sequence is TGTGCCAGCAGTTACTCGGCTAGACAGGGGAGCAATGAGCAGTTCTTC.

The chain uses TRBV28 and TRBJ1-1; TRBD1 matches 7 bases. The V segment lost 7 bases and the J segment 8 bases; nucleotides outside the gene matches: 4. The CDR3 contains 11 residues. Germline V gene sequence: CDR1 MDHEN, CDR2 SYDVKM. The CDR3 DNA is TGTGCCAGCATGGGACAGATCGAAGCTTTCTTT. This sequence encodes CASMGQIEAFF.

This chain links TRBV20-1 with TRBJ2-1; either TRBD1 or TRBD2 may supply D (5 bases each). Trimming stripped 6 bases from V and 3 bases from J, with 15 bases between. The CDR3 spans 14 residues. Germline assignment: CDR1 DFQATT and CDR2 SNEGSKA (reference sequence). As DNA, the CDR3 is TGCAGTGCCACCCGGGGCAGGGACTACAATGAGCAGTTCTTC. Translated, it gives CSATRGRDYNEQFF.

The rearrangement joins TRBV14 to TRBJ1-5; TRBD1 agrees at 7 bases. The CDR3 consists of 15 residues. CDR1 is SGHDN, CDR2 FVKESK, per germline. Unmatched junction bases numbered 5, after V lost 3 bases and J lost 3 bases. CDR3 sequence reads: CASSHDRAHNQPQHF. CDR3 in DNA: TGTGCCAGCAGCCATGACAGGGCGCACAATCAGCCCCAGCATTTT.

This clonotype was counted a few times. This chain links TRBV6-5 with TRBJ1-6, with unresolved D. Germline CDR1 MNHEY, CDR2 SVGAGI. The V and J ends lost 6 bases and 8 bases respectively, with 11 bases between them. There are 13 residues in the CDR3. CDR3 sequence (DNA): TGTGCCAGCAGCCCAGCCTGGGATTCACCCCTCCACTTT. Encoded protein: CASSPAWDSPLHF.

J is TRBJ1-4 and V is TRBV5-6, with D possibly TRBD1 on 5 matching bases. Germline assignment: CDR1 SGHDT and CDR2 YYEEEE. Trimming removed 3 bases from V and 7 bases from J, with 13 bases in between. The CDR3 has 14 residues. CDR3 sequence: CASSWAHGGEKLFF. The CDR3 nucleotides are TGTGCCAGCAGCTGGGCCCATGGGGGTGAAAAACTGTTTTTT.

This clonotype was detected only a few times. This chain joins TRBV28 and TRBJ2-5, with TRBD2 as a possible D gene (5 bases). The germline CDR1 and CDR2 sequences are MDHEN and SYDVKM. With 2 bases removed from V and 4 bases from J, the gap between germline ends came to 11 bases. The CDR3 runs to 14 residues. The CDR3 reads CASSLRARGETQYF. For the CDR3, the DNA is TGTGCCAGCAGTTTACGGGCTCGGGGAGAGACCCAGTACTTC. The full variable domain, in which reference TRBV28 and TRBJ2-5 provide the parts outside the CDR3, is DVKVTQSSRYLVKRTGEKVFLECVQDMDHENMFWYRQDPGLGLRLIYFSYDVKMKEKGDIPEGYSVSREKKERFSLILESASTNQTSMYLCASSLRARGETQYFGPGTRLLVL.

This clonotype has just a few counts. V and J are TRBV7-2 and TRBJ2-7, with 7 bases lining up with TRBD2. J was trimmed by 6 bases and V by 1 base; bases with no gene match: 6. Germline V CDR1 and CDR2: SGHTA, FQGNSA. The CDR3 has 14 residues. In nucleotides, the CDR3 is TGTGCCAGCAGCTTAGTTGGCGGGAGTTCCGAGCAGTACTTC. Translated, it gives CASSLVGGSSEQYF.

The chain carries TRBV7-8 and TRBJ1-1; 7 nucleotides agree with TRBD1. The CDR3 is 15 residues long. V lost 0 bases, J lost 4 bases, and 5 bases stayed unmatched. Germline CDR1 and CDR2: SGHVS and FQNEAQ. CDR3 amino acids: CASSLAQTGITEAFF. The CDR3 nucleotides are TGTGCCAGCAGCTTAGCACAGACAGGGATCACTGAAGCTTTCTTT.

This clonotype was picked up a small number of times. The chain is built from TRBV6-5 and TRBJ2-2; unclear D gene. The germline CDR1 and CDR2 sequences are MNHEY and SVGAGI. There are 13 residues in the CDR3. With 7 bases removed from V and 1 base from J, the gap between germline ends came to 7 bases. The CDR3 here is CASNYGNTGELFF. CDR3 sequence (DNA): TGTGCCAGCAACTACGGGAACACCGGGGAGCTGTTTTTT.

The CDR3 sequence is CASSLGTRGHNEQFF. Written as DNA, the CDR3 is TGTGCCAGCAGCTTAGGGACTAGGGGACACAATGAGCAGTTCTTC. The rearrangement joins TRBV7-9 to TRBJ2-1, with 7 positions matching TRBD2. J was trimmed by 5 bases and V by 1 base; bases with no gene match: 5. CDR1 SEHNR and CDR2 FQNEAQ come from the germline V gene (reference sequence). The CDR3 has 15 amino acids.

In its sample, this clonotype was seen many times. J is TRBJ1-5 and V is TRBV7-2; TRBD1 is a possible D gene (5 bases). The CDR3 spans 15 residues. Germline assignment: CDR1 SGHTA and CDR2 FQGNSA. V was clipped by 5 bases and J by 2 bases, with 13 bases between them. In DNA, the CDR3 is TGTGCCAGCAGCCTAACAGACAGTGGCAATCAGCCCCAGCATTTT. The encoded protein is CASSLTDSGNQPQHF.